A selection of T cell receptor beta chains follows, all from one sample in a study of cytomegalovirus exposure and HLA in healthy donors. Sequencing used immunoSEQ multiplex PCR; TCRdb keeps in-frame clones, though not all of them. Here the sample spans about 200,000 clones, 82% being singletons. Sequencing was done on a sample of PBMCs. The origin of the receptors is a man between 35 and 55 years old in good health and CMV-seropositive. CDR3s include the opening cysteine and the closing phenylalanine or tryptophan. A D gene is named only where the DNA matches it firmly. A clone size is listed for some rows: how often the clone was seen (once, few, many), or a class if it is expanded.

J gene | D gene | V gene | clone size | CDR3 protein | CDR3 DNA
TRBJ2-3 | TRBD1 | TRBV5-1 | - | CASSRGGGDTQYF | TGCGCCAGCAGCCGAGGGGGCGGAGATACGCAGTATTTT
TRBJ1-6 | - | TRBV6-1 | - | CASSGGGSGGSPLHF | TGTGCCAGCAGTGGGGGGGGGAGTGGGGGTTCACCCCTCCACTTT
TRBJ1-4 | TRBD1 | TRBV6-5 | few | CASRGGQGHEKLFF | TGTGCCAGCAGGGGGGGACAGGGGCATGAAAAACTGTTTTTT
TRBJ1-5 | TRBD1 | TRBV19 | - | CASSRQGRQPQHF | TGTGCCAGTAGTCGACAGGGGCGTCAGCCCCAGCATTTT
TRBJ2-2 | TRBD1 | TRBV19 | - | CASTLDRAVAGELFF | TGTGCCAGTACTCTAGACAGGGCCGTCGCCGGGGAGCTGTTTTTT
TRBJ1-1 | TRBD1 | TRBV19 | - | CASSSDREDKLSF | TGTGCCAGTAGTTCTGACAGGGAAGATAAGCTTTCTTTT
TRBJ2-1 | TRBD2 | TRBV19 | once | CASRTSVWDEQFF | TGTGCCAGTAGGACTAGCGTTTGGGATGAGCAGTTCTTC
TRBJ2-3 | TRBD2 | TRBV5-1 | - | CASSVTSGRALGDTQYF | TGCGCCAGCAGCGTTACTAGCGGGAGGGCCTTGGGAGATACGCAGTATTTT
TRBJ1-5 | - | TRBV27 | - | CASSYTNSNQPQHF | TGTGCCAGCAGTTACACTAATAGCAATCAGCCCCAGCATTTT
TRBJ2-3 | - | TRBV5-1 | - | CASSSERAYTDTQYF | TGCGCCAGCAGCTCCGAGCGGGCCTACACAGATACGCAGTATTTT
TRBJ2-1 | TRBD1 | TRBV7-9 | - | CASSTRTGEYNEQFF | TGTGCCAGCAGCACCAGGACAGGGGAATACAATGAGCAGTTCTTC
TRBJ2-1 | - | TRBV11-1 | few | CASSLRIGGHGSYNEQFF | TGTGCCAGCAGCTTAAGGATAGGAGGGCACGGTTCCTACAATGAGCAGTTCTTC
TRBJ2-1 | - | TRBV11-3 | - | CASSLDPFNEQFF | TGTGCCAGCAGCTTAGATCCGTTTAATGAGCAGTTCTTC
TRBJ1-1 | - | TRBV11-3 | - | CASSSNRQASFF | TGTGCCAGCAGTTCAAACCGACAGGCGTCTTTCTTT
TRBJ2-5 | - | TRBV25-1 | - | CASSVTGVKETQYF | TGTGCCAGCAGCGTAACAGGCGTGAAAGAGACCCAGTACTTC
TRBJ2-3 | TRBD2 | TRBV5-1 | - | CASNRASGSTDTQYF | TGCGCCAGCAACAGGGCTAGCGGGAGCACAGATACGCAGTATTTT
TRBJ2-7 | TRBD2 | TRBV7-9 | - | CASSRPGLAYEQYF | TGTGCCAGCAGCCGACCCGGACTAGCCTACGAGCAGTACTTC
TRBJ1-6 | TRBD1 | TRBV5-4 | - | CASSAGWGQNNSPLHF | TGTGCCAGCAGCGCCGGTTGGGGACAGAATAATTCACCCCTCCACTTT
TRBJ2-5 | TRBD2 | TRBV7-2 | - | CASSSILAGDFGETQYF | TGTGCCAGCAGCTCTATACTAGCGGGAGATTTTGGAGAGACCCAGTACTTC
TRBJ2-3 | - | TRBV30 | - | CAWSIGRSTDTQYF | TGTGCCTGGAGTATAGGCAGGTCAACAGATACGCAGTATTTT
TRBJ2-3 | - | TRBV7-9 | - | CASSTYTQVDTQYF | TGTGCCAGCAGCACCTACACCCAGGTAGATACGCAGTATTTT
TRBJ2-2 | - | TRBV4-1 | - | CASSQDPAGRVGELFF | TGCGCCAGCAGCCAAGATCCGGCGGGCCGGGTCGGGGAGCTGTTTTTT